This T cell receptor (beta chain) was identified in a study of cytomegalovirus exposure and HLA in healthy donors listed by TCRdb under 2017. With respect to the entire study: According to an earlier analysis of 587 of the donors, 150 million to 200 million T cells yielded 100 million or so unique TCR beta sequences and less than 300 Gb of sequence data. Approximately 330 gigabases of sequencing data and roughly 80 million unique TCR sequences made up an early release that covered about 640 HLA-typed donors. The genetic ancestry cluster associated with self-reported Caucasian donors included approximately 85% of the 300 to 450 genotyped donors. The study aimed to test whether cataloging public T cell receptors could reveal signatures of past pathogen exposure. The study used immunosequencing to profile the T cell repertoires of approximately 690 subjects and linked those repertoires to cytomegalovirus serostatus. In addition to the first cohort of hundreds of subjects, a separate validation cohort of approximately 130 different subjects was used. The study combined high-throughput TCR immunosequencing, statistical association of individual TCRs with disease status, and machine learning to predict cytomegalovirus infection status. In a later analysis, previously published TCR beta repertoires from more than 500 donors were re-analyzed and high-resolution HLA genotyping was added so that TCR occurrence patterns could be studied. The later analysis used no new phenotypic data to find candidate immune exposures, relying instead on TCR beta sequences and their occurrence across donors. In an earlier analysis of several hundred of the donors, high-throughput TCR beta sequencing was used to judge whether each TCR beta V gene segment behaved as functional or pseudogenic. Donor age, sex, ethnicity and CMV serostatus were compiled together with the repertoire data. Genome-wide SNP genotypes for about three fifths of the 666 donors were used in a later genetic analysis, which treated that subset as a discovery cohort. Every repertoire in the discovery cohort had been generated on one and the same sequencing platform. Both class I and class II loci were covered by HLA typing, at four-digit resolution. Typing coverage differed by locus: A, B, C, DRB1 and DQB1 were typed in about 629-640 donors, DQA1 in 522, DPA1 in 600 to 610, and DPB1 in approximately 450. Roughly five DR-DQ haplotypes were treated as single units for association and clustering because of strong linkage in the cohort. Among 398 genotyped donors of the cohort, an average of around 240,000 unique TCR beta nucleotide sequences were sequenced per donor, around 18% of them non-productive.

What the authors observed across the whole study: A few of the identified cytomegalovirus-associated TCR beta chains were confirmed in vitro to be specific for cytomegalovirus antigens. According to the authors, the approach could potentially be generalized to other disease states and immunological phenotypes. In a later genetic analysis, fewer N-insertions in productive TCRs were reported among donors in an Asian-associated ancestry cluster than the roughly 710-donor mean. The classifier was reported to diagnose cytomegalovirus status with high specificity and sensitivity in both the original and validation cohorts. Specific HLA alleles were associated with 15,000 to 20,000 TCR beta sequences at a false discovery rate of 0.05 in a later analysis. Because counts were too low, more than 15 rarely observed V segments, including chromosome 9 orphons, were excluded from the earlier analysis of around 640 of the donors. The 87-base-pair reads could not distinguish some IMGT-functional V segments, including TRBV6-2 and TRBV6-3, so those segments were excluded. Assigning TCR associations to individual alleles was difficult when HLA alleles, especially DR and DQ, strongly co-occurred. Correlated functional status among segregating V segments might be attributable to linkage disequilibrium, but an unknown experimental factor could not be ruled out. Broadly in line with IMGT annotations, most TCR beta V segments showed up in productive rearrangements about 87% or about 30% of the time in an earlier analysis of 587 of the donors. A further reported finding was that TCR beta sequences accurately predicted the HLA-A and HLA-B alleles for most subjects in the first cohort. According to a later analysis, parvovirus B19, influenza, CMV and Epstein-Barr virus appeared linked to several top co-occurrence clusters. In a later analysis, HLA-associated TCR beta chains were found to be more clonally expanded and to have lower generation probabilities than equally common non-associated chains. Across donors, most TCR sequences were observed very rarely, whereas some public TCRs were present in many individuals. According to a later analysis, TCR association rates differed among HLA loci, with DRB1 alleles showing the most associated TCRs and HLA-C alleles showing the fewest. V-gene and J-gene trimming of TCR beta chains was associated with a missense DCLRE1C variant in a later genetic analysis, and the association was replicated in an independent cohort. HLA typing was unavailable for some donors at each locus, so association tests used only the typed subset. Sequencing depth was assumed to be roughly uniform across donors in the presence/absence analyses, though that assumption may not hold. The only immune exposure information available for the cohort was CMV serostatus. The study listed approximately 150 TCR beta chains as associated with cytomegalovirus. A group of highly shared sequence variants was considered likely to be a technical artifact of the sequencing pipeline. A later analysis found that most CMV-associated TCR beta chains appeared HLA-restricted, with HLA associations seemingly driven largely by CMV exposure. In this cohort, only TCR beta chains were sequenced, and detectable features were limited by the absence of alpha or paired-chain data.

Receptor libraries were prepared by the immunoSEQ multiplex PCR assay. The multiplex PCR relied on a mix of 60 forward primers for TCR Vbeta segments and 13 reverse primers for TCR Jbeta segments. The CDR3 region of rearranged TCR beta genes was amplified from genomic DNA with a multiplex PCR assay. On the Illumina HiSeq System, the amplified TCR beta libraries were sequenced as 87-base-pair reads. The original methods were these. Across the 500 to 850 repertoires, a later analysis counted tens of millions of unique TCR beta chains, some 11 million of which were shared by at least two donors. To remove PCR and sequencing errors, raw reads were error-corrected and collapsed into unique sequences using a nearest-neighbor algorithm that merged closely related sequences. Alignment of CDR3 sequences to IMGT reference sequences was used to assign V, D and J gene segments. For a sequence to be retained, a match of at least six nucleotides to both a V gene segment and a J gene segment was required. A rearrangement counted as productive if the CDR3 had no stop codons and remained in frame with V and J, and every other rearrangement counted as non-productive. Following IMGT convention, CDR3 was defined as the stretch from the second conserved V-encoded cysteine to the conserved J-encoded phenylalanine. The earlier analysis of about 560 of the donors excluded any sequence lacking an unambiguous match to a single V gene segment. In an earlier analysis of 450 to 700 of the donors, V segments were called functional above 56.7% productive rearrangements and were called segregating when the between-donor standard deviation exceeded 5%. A statistical classification framework was developed to diagnose cytomegalovirus status using the catalog of TCR beta chain sequences. A later analysis assigned V and J genes by comparing TCR nucleotide sequences with IMGT/GENE-DB human TR gene sequences. Using the TCRdist pipeline, a later analysis assigned CDR3 sequences along with most-parsimonious VDJ recombination scenarios. A later analysis defined each TCR beta chain by its CDR3 amino acid sequence plus V-gene family, and excluded reads lacking a unique V-gene family. To address suspected cross-contamination and a sequencing artifact, a later analysis removed approximately 600 highly shared, low-generation-probability nucleotide sequences. In a later analysis, a clonal expansion index for each public chain was calculated from normalized within-repertoire ranks of inferred template counts. A later analysis computed generation probabilities with a VDJ recombination model fitted to out-of-frame rearrangements, and checked the results against IGoR. A later analysis scored TCR-TCR, TCR-HLA and TCR-CMV co-occurrence with hypergeometric tests, applying a repertoire-size bias correction to TCR pairs. In a later analysis, false discovery rates were estimated by permuting HLA or CMV assignments 20 times. In a later analysis, co-occurring TCRs were grouped using DBSCAN, and TCRdist sequence similarity was added for clustering within HLA-allele-positive subsets. Repertoires with fewer than 30,000 or more than 120,000 public chains, plus five repertoires with anomalous nucleotide sharing, were excluded from co-occurrence clustering. The source is immuneACCESS, and TCRdb retained only in-frame sequences with V and J called. Part of the clones is not carried over; for the studies checked, unresolved V genes explain less than half of this, and the remainder is unexplained. V, J and clone size are those of that table, while D and trimming were read from the DNA. The sample table contains some 150,000 clones; only one count was recorded for 75% to 90% of them. Clones ranked in the top ten supply roughly 2.9% of the sample.

In regard to this clone: The antigen it binds to is not known. No clone much larger than this one lies a single base away; base qualities are absent.

Taken from cysteine to phenylalanine, the CDR3 has 16 residues. Only the CDR3 part of the read is kept: 48 bases, read in frame from the first base. V is trimmed back by 0 bases and J by 1 base, and the junction contains 5 bases that no gene match accounts for. In the germline V gene, CDR1 corresponds to SGHRS and CDR2 to YFSETQ. In total, more than 500 healthy bone marrow donors made up the cohort. Cohort members were all nominally healthy when sampled, although unrecorded immune exposures were likely present. The donor was CMV seronegative and belonged to the group of over 350 seronegative cohort members. Each donor provided a peripheral blood sample, and peripheral blood mononuclear cells were used for TCR beta sequencing. The Qiagen DNeasy Blood Extraction Kit was used to extract genomic DNA from the blood cell samples.

Rearrangement joined TRBV5-1 to TRBJ2-7, with TRBD2 identical over 9 junction bases. The sequencing input was PBMCs. The source is a woman in her thirties in good health and CMV-seronegative. The CDR3 region has the sequence CASSLVAGGRSYEQYF. The nucleotides read TGCGCCAGCAGCTTGGTGGCGGGGGGGAGGTCCTACGAGCAGTACTTC.